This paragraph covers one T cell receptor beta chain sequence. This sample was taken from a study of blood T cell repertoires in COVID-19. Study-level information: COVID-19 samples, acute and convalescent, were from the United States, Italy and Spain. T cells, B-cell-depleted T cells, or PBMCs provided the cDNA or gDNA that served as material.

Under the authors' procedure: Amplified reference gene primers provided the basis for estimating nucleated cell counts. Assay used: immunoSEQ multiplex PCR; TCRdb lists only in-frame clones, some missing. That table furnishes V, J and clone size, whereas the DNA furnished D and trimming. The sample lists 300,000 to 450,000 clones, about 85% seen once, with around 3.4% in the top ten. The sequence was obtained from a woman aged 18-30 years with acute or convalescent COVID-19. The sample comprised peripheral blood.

The CDR3 sequence: CASSPGQGSVAFF. The CDR3 DNA is TGTGCCAGCAGCCCCGGACAGGGCTCAGTGGCTTTCTTT. The rearrangement uses TRBV7-9 and TRBJ1-1, with TRBD1 matching 8 bases. The CDR3 totals 13 residues. Unmatched junction bases numbered 10, after V lost 5 bases and J lost 11 bases. CDR1 and CDR2 from the germline V gene are SEHNR and FQNEAQ (reference sequence).